Presented here are 15 T cell receptor beta chains from one specimen sequenced in a study of T-cell reconstitution after alpha-beta-depleted transplantation in children. The TCRbeta library incorporated unique molecular identifiers. TCRdb independently ran MiXCR on the PCR reads; one entry per CDR3 protein. The table has 45,000 to 70,000 distinct CDR3 sequences, roughly 45% seen once. The sample in question was PBMCs, mostly from graft donor cells, obtained 360 days after TCRalphabeta/CD19-depleted stem cell transplant. The source is a male patient under 18 who had a stem cell transplant for acute lymphoblastic leukemia, so the T cells may come from the graft donor.

This clonotype turned up a few times. V and J are TRBV12-3 or TRBV12-4 and TRBJ1-2; D gene ambiguous. CDR3 length: 13 residues. Trimming pared 3 bases from V and 8 bases from J, leaving 13 bases between. The CDR3 region is CASSFPSIVGYTF. CDR3 nucleotide sequence: TGTGCCAGCAGTTTTCCCAGTATTGTAGGCTACACCTTC.

Only a few counts were recorded for this clonotype. This chain links TRBV6-1 with TRBJ1-1; 7 bases map to TRBD1. Germline V gene sequence: CDR1 MNHNS, CDR2 SASEGT. Unmatched junction bases numbered 6, after V lost 9 bases and J lost 2 bases. The CDR3 extends over 13 amino acids. CDR3 in amino acids: CASRDSDNTEAFF. The CDR3 DNA sequence: TGTGCCAGTAGGGACAGTGATAACACTGAAGCTTTCTTT.

The rearrangement joins TRBV7-9 to TRBJ2-7, with TRBD2 matching over 9 bases. CDR1 SEHNR and CDR2 FQNEAQ come from the germline V gene (reference sequence). CDR3 length: 15 residues. With 5 bases clipped from V and 2 bases from J, the junction kept 7 bases outside the gene matches. CDR3 in DNA: TGTGCCAGCAGCCCTGGACTAGCGCGAACCTACGAGCAGTACTTC. Encoded protein: CASSPGLARTYEQYF.

This clonotype has only a few counts. The gene calls are TRBV6-1 and TRBJ2-2, with 10 bases matching TRBD1. Germline lookup yields CDR1 MNHNS and CDR2 SASEGT. V gave up 4 bases and J gave up 7 bases; unmatched junction bases: 3. CDR3 length: 14 amino acids. CDR3 sequence reads: CASSGTGGLGELFF. Here the CDR3 DNA reads TGTGCCAGCAGTGGGACAGGGGGGCTCGGGGAGCTGTTTTTT.

The chain combines TRBV15 with TRBJ2-4; 9 bases align to TRBD2. CDR3 length equals 15 residues. The J segment lost 1 base and the V segment lost 9 bases, leaving 7 bases of the junction unmatched. CDR1 LNHNV and CDR2 YYDKDF come from the germline V gene (reference sequence). The CDR3 nucleotides read TGTGCCACGGCGGGGGGGCGATCCGCCAAAAACATTCAGTACTTC. This translates into CATAGGRSAKNIQYF.

This chain connects TRBV5-8 to TRBJ2-5, with 7 bases lining up with TRBD2. This CDR3 has 13 amino acids. Trimming took 2 bases from V and 6 from J; bases not matched to a gene: 4. Germline values: CDR1 SGHTS, CDR2 YDEGEE. The CDR3 here is CASSFGGVKTQYF. In DNA form, the CDR3 reads TGTGCCAGCAGCTTTGGGGGGGTGAAGACCCAGTACTTC.

The rearrangement links TRBV4-1 to TRBJ2-7, with D possibly matching TRBD2 (5 bases). CDR1 and CDR2 (germline): MGHRA, YSYEKL. V was cut by 1 base and J by 0 bases, with 13 bases left in between. The CDR3 spans 16 residues. CDR3 protein: CASSQVLRGRSYEQYF. CDR3 DNA: TGCGCCAGCAGCCAAGTCCTCCGGGGTCGCTCCTACGAGCAGTACTTC.

The chain recombines TRBV12-3 or TRBV12-4 with TRBJ1-4; perhaps TRBD1 as D (6 bases). The CDR3 has 15 residues. V was trimmed by 6 bases and J by 4 bases, leaving 15 bases between them. CDR3 protein: CASSLGGRVNEKLFF. In DNA form, the CDR3 reads TGTGCCAGCAGCCTCGGGGGCAGGGTTAATGAAAAACTGTTTTTT.

The V gene is TRBV14, the J gene TRBJ2-1; 9 nucleotides agree with TRBD1. J gave up 0 bases and V 0 bases, and 12 bases lay outside the gene matches. The CDR3 totals 20 residues. Germline CDR1 SGHDN, CDR2 FVKESK. The DNA of the CDR3 is TGTGCCAGCAGCCAAGAATTTACAGGGGGCTTTTGGAGCTCCTACAATGAGCAGTTCTTC. Translation: CASSQEFTGGFWSSYNEQFF.

This clonotype was seen just once. The chain joins TRBV29-1 to TRBJ1-3; D is possibly TRBD1 (5 bases). Trimming cost V 6 bases and J 0 bases, with 21 bases left between them. The germline CDR1 and CDR2 sequences are SQVTM and ANQGSEA. The CDR3 is made up of 17 amino acids. The chain's CDR3 is CSVLTHKTEHSGNTIYF. The CDR3 bases are TGCAGCGTCCTCACCCATAAGACAGAGCACTCTGGAAACACCATATATTTT.

This clonotype was recorded a few times. The chain carries TRBV28 and TRBJ2-2; TRBD1 matches at 7 bases. V lost 5 bases, J lost 10 bases, and 16 bases stayed unmatched. In germline, CDR1 is MDHEN, CDR2 SYDVKM. The CDR3 runs 16 residues. CDR3 region: CASSLTGLVNILELFF. Written as DNA, the CDR3 is TGTGCCAGCAGTCTGACAGGGCTTGTGAACATTCTGGAGCTGTTTTTT.

The chain uses TRBV12-3 or TRBV12-4 and TRBJ2-5, with 11 nucleotides matching TRBD2. V gave up 5 bases and J gave up 2 bases; unmatched junction bases: 4. This CDR3 comprises 15 residues. The CDR3 nucleotides read TGTGCCAGCAGTATGACTAGCGGGGATCAAGAGACCCAGTACTTC. Translating gives CASSMTSGDQETQYF.

This chain joins TRBV5-5 and TRBJ2-7, with a possible D match to TRBD1 (6 bases). Trimming cost V 4 bases and J 2 bases, with 19 bases left between them. The CDR3 has 16 amino acids. Germline-derived CDR1 and CDR2 are SGHKS and YYEKEE (reference sequence). The DNA of the CDR3 is TGTGCCAGCAGCCCCGGGCTGGGGGCTAGGACCTACGAGCAGTACTTC. It codes for CASSPGLGARTYEQYF. Filled out from reference TRBV5-5 and TRBJ2-7, the complete variable domain reads DAGVTQSPTHLIKTRGQQVTLRCSPISGHKSVSWYQQVLGQGPQFIFQYYEKEERGRGNFPDRFSARQFPNYSSELNVNALLLGDSALYLCASSPGLGARTYEQYFGPGTRLTVT.

The genes are TRBV11-3 and TRBJ2-1, with 7 bases identical to TRBD2. J lost 1 base, V lost 1 base, and 4 bases had no gene match. CDR3 length: 16 amino acids. Germline lookup yields CDR1 SGHNT and CDR2 YENEEA. CDR3 region: CASSLVAGVSYNEQFF. CDR3 nucleotides: TGTGCCAGCAGCTTAGTTGCGGGAGTATCCTACAATGAGCAGTTCTTC.

In its sample, this clonotype was seen a few times. The chain joins TRBV24-1 to TRBJ2-7; no definite D call. Trimming left V 2 bases short and J 9 bases short, with 10 bases between. This CDR3 region has 12 residues. Per germline, CDR1 KGHDR and CDR2 SFDVKD. CDR3 region: CATSDSGSGQYF. The CDR3 coding sequence is TGTGCCACCAGTGATTCTGGGTCCGGGCAGTACTTC.